The sequence of this TCR beta chain was determined in a study of CD8+ T cells in alopecia areata. Overall study results and limits: Researchers report lesional scalp, most notably alopecia totalis/universalis, outstripped normal scalp in clonality.

Germline CDR1 and CDR2: SNHLY and FYNNEI. This CDR3 spans 12 amino acids. Between the trimmed V and J ends, which lost 3 bases and 7 bases, there was a span of 9 bases. Note on this clone: The target antigen is unknown.

Researchers sorted CD4+ cells into CD25+CD127- cells for about five patients. The sorting of PBMCs gave CD4+ and CD8+ T cells. Investigators isolated RNA and reverse transcribed it into cDNA to act as the sequencing template. The method was immunoSEQ multiplex PCR; TCRdb's version includes in-frame clones alone and lacks a portion of them. Found here are about 13,000 clones, approximately 58% of them singletons; the top ten hold 3% to 4.5%. The chain has TRBV2 and TRBJ1-2, with a weak D call TRBD1 (5 bases). The sequence was obtained from a human donor with alopecia areata. Material for sequencing was CD4+ Tregs sorted from blood. CDR3 nucleotide sequence: TGTGCCAGCAGTGAGGCGGGGCTTGGCTACACCTTC. Its protein is CASSEAGLGYTF.